The subject of this entry is one T cell receptor beta chain. What it recognizes is unknown. Germline assignment: CDR1 MNHEY and CDR2 SVGAGI. The CDR3 length is 14 residues. V lost 1 base and J lost 8, with 14 bases in between. The data were obtained in a study of breast tumors, draining lymph nodes, adjacent tissues. General observations from the study: Luminal-like breast cancer showed significantly higher tumor–nontumor repertoire similarity than basal-like. Compared with lymph nodes, tumors were less diverse; compared with nontumor tissue, more. The lymph node origin of tumor T cells was framed as consistent with a hypothesis, not demonstrated. The data were judged consistent with most tumor T cells coming from lymph node and expanding in tumor.

Samples came from axillary lymph nodes draining the breast cancer. One entry per CDR3 protein results from TCRdb running MiXCR on the multiplex PCR reads. The sample shows some 97,000 distinct CDR3 sequences, around 21% of them seen only once. The clonotype comes from a female donor with breast cancer. Some clones in this sample may be carry-over from other donors' samples. Sequencing was performed on axillary lymph node tissue. The chain combines TRBV6-5 with TRBJ1-1; no clear D. The CDR3 DNA follows: TGTGCCAGCAGTTACTTTGAGGCGTCTAAGGAAGCTTTCTTT. Translating it yields CASSYFEASKEAFF.